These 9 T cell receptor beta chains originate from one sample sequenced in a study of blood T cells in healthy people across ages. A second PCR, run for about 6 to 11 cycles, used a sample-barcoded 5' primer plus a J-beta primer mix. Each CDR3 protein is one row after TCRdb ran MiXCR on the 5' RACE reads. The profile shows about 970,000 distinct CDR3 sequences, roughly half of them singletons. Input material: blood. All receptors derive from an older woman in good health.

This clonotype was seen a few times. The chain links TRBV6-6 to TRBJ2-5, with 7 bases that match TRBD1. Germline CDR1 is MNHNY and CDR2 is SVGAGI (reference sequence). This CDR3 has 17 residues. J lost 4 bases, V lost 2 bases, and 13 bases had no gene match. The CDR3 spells CASSYTEFRGSLETQYF. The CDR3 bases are TGTGCCAGCAGTTACACAGAATTCAGGGGGAGTTTAGAGACCCAGTACTTC.

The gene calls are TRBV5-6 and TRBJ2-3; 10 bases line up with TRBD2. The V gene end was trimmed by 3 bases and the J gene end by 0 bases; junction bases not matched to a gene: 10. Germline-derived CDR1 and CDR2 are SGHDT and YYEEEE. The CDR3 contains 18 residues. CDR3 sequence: CASSSGTSDHTSTDTQYF. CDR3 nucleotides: TGTGCCAGCAGCTCCGGGACTAGCGACCATACTAGCACAGATACGCAGTATTTT.

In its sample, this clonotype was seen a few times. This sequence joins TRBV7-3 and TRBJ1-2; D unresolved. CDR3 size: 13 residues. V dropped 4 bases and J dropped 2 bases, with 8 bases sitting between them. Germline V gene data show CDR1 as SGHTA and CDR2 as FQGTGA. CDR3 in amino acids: CASSSDPNYGYTF. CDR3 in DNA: TGTGCCAGCAGCTCGGACCCCAACTATGGCTACACCTTC.

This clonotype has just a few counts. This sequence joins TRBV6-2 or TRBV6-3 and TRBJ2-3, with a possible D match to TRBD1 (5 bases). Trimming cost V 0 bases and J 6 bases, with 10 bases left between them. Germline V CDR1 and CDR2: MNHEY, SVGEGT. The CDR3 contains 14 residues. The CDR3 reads CASSYSKPGDTQYF. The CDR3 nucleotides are TGTGCCAGCAGTTACTCGAAACCAGGGGATACGCAGTATTTT.

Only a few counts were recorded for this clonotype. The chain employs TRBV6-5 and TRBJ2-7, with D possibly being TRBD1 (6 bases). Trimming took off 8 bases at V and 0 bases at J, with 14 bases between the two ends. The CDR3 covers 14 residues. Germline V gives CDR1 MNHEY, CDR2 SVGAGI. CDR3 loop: CASWSDSISYEQYF. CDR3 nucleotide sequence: TGTGCCAGCTGGTCGGACAGTATCTCCTACGAGCAGTACTTC.

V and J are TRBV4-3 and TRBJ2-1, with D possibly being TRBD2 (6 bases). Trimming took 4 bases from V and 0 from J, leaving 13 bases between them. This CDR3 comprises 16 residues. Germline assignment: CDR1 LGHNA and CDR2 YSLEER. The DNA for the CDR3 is TGCGCCAGCAGCCCCTTAGCGGAGAGCTCCTACAATGAGCAGTTCTTC. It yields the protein CASSPLAESSYNEQFF.

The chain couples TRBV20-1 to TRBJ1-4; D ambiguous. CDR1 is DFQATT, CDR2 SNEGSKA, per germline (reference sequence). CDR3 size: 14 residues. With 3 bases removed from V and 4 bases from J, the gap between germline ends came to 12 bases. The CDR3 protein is CSASRAGRNEKLFF. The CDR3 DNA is TGCAGTGCTAGTCGCGCAGGTCGTAATGAAAAACTGTTTTTT.

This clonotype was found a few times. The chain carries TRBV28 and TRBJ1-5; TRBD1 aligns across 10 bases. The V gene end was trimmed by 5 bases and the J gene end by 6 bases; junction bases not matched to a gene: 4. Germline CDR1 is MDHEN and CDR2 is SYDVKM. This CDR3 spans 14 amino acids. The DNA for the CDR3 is TGTGCCAGCAGTCGACAGGGGGCGGGTCAGCCCCAGCATTTT. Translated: CASSRQGAGQPQHF.

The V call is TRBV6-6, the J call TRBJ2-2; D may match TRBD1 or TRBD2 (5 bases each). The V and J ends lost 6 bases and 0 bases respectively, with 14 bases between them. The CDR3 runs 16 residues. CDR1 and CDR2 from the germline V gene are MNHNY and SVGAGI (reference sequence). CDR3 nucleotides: TGTGCCAGCAGATCGGGGCGCCCCCCGAACACCGGGGAGCTGTTTTTT. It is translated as CASRSGRPPNTGELFF.